Below, one TCR beta chain is given with its context. Its binding antigen is unknown. The input lacks base qualities; no much larger clone sits a single base away. TCRbeta CDR3 regions were amplified from genomic DNA using the immunoSEQ Assay, a bias-controlled multiplex PCR. Regarding the original processing steps: Within the assay, amplification of reference gene primers was used to estimate how many nucleated cells each sample contained. To quantify the absolute abundance of each unique TCRbeta CDR3 rearrangement, sequence reads were collapsed and filtered. For each sample, productive Simpson clonality was calculated by taking the square root of Simpson's diversity index across productive rearrangements. This is the immuneACCESS table as TCRdb keeps it, with only in-frame sequences that have V and J called. A part of the clones is gone; compared with another copy, unresolved V genes explain less than half, and the rest is unexplained. V, J and clone size derive from that table, while D and trimming were established from the DNA sequence. The sample includes 44,000 or so clones, with 86% observed a single time. 7.5% to 10% of the sample lies in the top ten.

The sample belongs to a study of blood T cell repertoires in COVID-19 (TCRdb year 2020). For context, the study as a whole: Samples covering the acute and convalescent phases of COVID-19 were provided by collaborators in the United States, Italy and Spain. The samples were drawn from two sources: the first 160 participants of the ongoing ImmuneRACE study, and 1,200 or so subjects contributed by 6 global collaborators. Nearly every sample came with metadata listing a de-identified subject ID, COVID-19 status, age in years and sex. The material from the prospective study consisted of cDNA or gDNA derived from T cells, B-cell-depleted T cells, or PBMCs. The repertoires were released in a freely available public database intended as a resource for research on the immune response to SARS-CoV-2. Where available, HLA class I and class II types were obtained from metadata supplied by the sample provider rather than from assay-based typing. Deeply sampled blood TCRbeta repertoires from subjects exposed to, actively infected with, or recovered from COVID-19 were included in the dataset. Study-level results and caveats: Clinical and demographic metadata were provided uncurated, with the amount varying by source and participant.

Collaborating institutions collected whole blood in K2EDTA tubes following their own protocols. Collaborator samples were shipped for TCRbeta analysis as frozen whole blood, isolated PBMCs, or DNA extracted from either sample type. This receptor was taken from a human donor in a cohort sampled during active COVID-19. Sample: peripheral blood.

The sequenced DNA is TGCAGTGCTAGACAGAATTACATTCAGTACTTC. Translated, it reads CSARQNYIQYF. Recombination joined TRBV20-1 with TRBJ2-4; there is no confident call for the D gene. CDR1 and CDR2 are read off the germline V gene (reference sequence) as DFQATT and SNEGSKA. Measured from the cysteine to the phenylalanine, the CDR3 is 11 residues long. CDR3 DNA is the only sequence kept; it has 33 bases, read in frame from the first base. V sheds 2 bases and J sheds 8 bases, leaving 7 bases between their ends.